This T cell receptor (beta chain) stems from a study of beta chain features in type 1 diabetes. About the study: Healthy donors, compared against patients, showed similar age, gender and cell yields.

Of note for this clone: Its antigen is undetermined.

The ends were cut back, 9 bases at V and 2 bases at J, with 12 bases in the middle. This CDR3 region has 14 residues. Looked up from germline, CDR1 is SGHNT and CDR2 is YYREEE (reference sequence). The authors reverse transcribed all of the isolated RNA, so sequencing captured expressed TCRB transcripts. Assay used: immunoSEQ multiplex PCR; TCRdb lists only in-frame clones, some missing. The sample gives approximately 260,000 clones, just over 20% of which show up once; around 0.03% is in the top ten. Study-level findings and limits: PCR might preferentially amplify shorter templates, equally in patients and controls. Patients showed naive, central memory and Treg TCRB repertoires that appeared more similar than those of healthy donors. Moderate but significant shortening of TCRB CDR3s was recorded in all four CD4+ subsets from Type 1 diabetes patients.

Sample: naive CD4+ T cells from blood. The clonotype comes from a middle-aged woman with type 1 diabetes. This chain joins TRBV5-4 and TRBJ2-6; no definite D call. The CDR3: CATQKETGANVLTF. The DNA of the CDR3 is TGTGCCACACAGAAGGAAACTGGGGCCAACGTCCTGACTTTC.